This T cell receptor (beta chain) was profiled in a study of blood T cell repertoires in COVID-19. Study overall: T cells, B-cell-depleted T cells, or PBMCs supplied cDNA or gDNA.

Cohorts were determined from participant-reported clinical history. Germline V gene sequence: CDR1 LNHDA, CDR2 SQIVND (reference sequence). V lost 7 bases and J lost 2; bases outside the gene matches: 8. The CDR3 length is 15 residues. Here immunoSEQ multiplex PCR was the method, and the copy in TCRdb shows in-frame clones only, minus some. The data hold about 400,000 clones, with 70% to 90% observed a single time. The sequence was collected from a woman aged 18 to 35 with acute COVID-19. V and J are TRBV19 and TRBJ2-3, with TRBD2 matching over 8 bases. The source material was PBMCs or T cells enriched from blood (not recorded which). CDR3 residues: CASTKRGYDTDTQYF. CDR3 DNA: TGTGCCAGTACTAAGCGGGGGTACGACACAGATACGCAGTATTTT. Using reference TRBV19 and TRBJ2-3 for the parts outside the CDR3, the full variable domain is DGGITQSPKYLFRKEGQNVTLSCEQNLNHDAMYWYRQDPGQGLRLIYYSQIVNDFQKGDIAEGYSVSREKKESFPLTVTSAQKNPTAFYLCASTKRGYDTDTQYFGPGTRLTVL.